This record concerns one T cell receptor beta chain sequence. The data were taken from a study of CD8+ T cells in alopecia areata. Once RNA had been extracted, it was reverse transcribed into cDNA to act as the sequencing template. Method: immunoSEQ multiplex PCR; TCRdb's copy keeps in-frame clones and lacks some. This sample has approximately 180,000 clones, with about 48% found just once. Germline trimming cut 2 bases from V and 2 bases from J; bases unmatched to any gene: 6. The CDR3 covers 16 residues. CDR1 and CDR2 from the germline V gene are SGHRS and YFSETQ. Treatment given: oral pan-JAK inhibitor, 5-10 mg twice daily.

The sequence came from a human donor with alopecia areata. The specimen was CD8+ T cells sorted from blood, collected at week 24, from a patient treated with tofacitinib. This chain uses TRBV5-1 with TRBJ2-3, with 9 bases fitting TRBD1. DNA of the CDR3: TGCGCCAGCAGCTTTAACCGGGACAGGGTCACAGATACGCAGTATTTT. It translates to CASSFNRDRVTDTQYF.